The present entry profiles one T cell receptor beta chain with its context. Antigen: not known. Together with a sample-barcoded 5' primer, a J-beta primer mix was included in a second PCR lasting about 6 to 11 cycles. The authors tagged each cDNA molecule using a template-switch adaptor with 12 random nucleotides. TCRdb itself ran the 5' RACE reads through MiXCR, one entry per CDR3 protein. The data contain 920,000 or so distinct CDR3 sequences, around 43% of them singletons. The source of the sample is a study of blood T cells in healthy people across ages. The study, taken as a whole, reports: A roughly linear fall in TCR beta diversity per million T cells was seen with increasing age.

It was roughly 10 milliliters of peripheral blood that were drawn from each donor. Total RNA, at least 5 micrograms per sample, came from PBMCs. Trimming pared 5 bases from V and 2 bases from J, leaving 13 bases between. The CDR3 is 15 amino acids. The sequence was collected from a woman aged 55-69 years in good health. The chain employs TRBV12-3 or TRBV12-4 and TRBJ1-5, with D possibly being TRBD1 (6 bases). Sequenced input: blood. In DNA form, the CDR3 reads TGTGCCAGCAGTGCTCGACAGGACGGCAATCAGCCCCAGCATTTT. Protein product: CASSARQDGNQPQHF.